This T cell receptor beta chain was captured by sequencing in a study of Graves' ophthalmopathy and Graves' hyperthyroidism. V dropped 6 bases and J dropped 3 bases, with 9 bases sitting between them. The CDR3 is 13 amino acids. TCR beta CDR3 amplification used RNA transcripts. The workflow started with a first-round RT-PCR run with HTBI primers and then moved on to a second-round multiplex PCR. TCRdb called the multiplex PCR reads again in MiXCR, with one record for every CDR3 protein. The data hold under 200,000 distinct CDR3 sequences, with approximately 38% observed a single time. The sample was peripheral blood. This chain connects TRBV12-3 or TRBV12-4 to TRBJ1-3; D remains ambiguous. The sequence was obtained from a woman in her forties with Graves' ophthalmopathy. The CDR3 region is CASSPGNGNTIYF. The CDR3 nucleotides are TGTGCCAGCAGCCCCGGGAATGGAAACACCATATATTTT.